This TCR beta chain originates from a study of CD8 T cells in Susac syndrome. The RNA, about 0.45 to 1 ug, was put through reverse transcription using random hexamers. TCRdb reanalysed the immunoSEQ multiplex PCR reads using MiXCR and keeps one entry per CDR3 protein. The table has around 80,000 distinct CDR3 sequences, under 95% seen once. Germline CDR1 and CDR2: SGHTA and FQGNSA. The CDR3 length is 17 residues. The junction had 10 bases not matched to a gene; V was cut back by 5 bases and J by 6 bases. Source material: CD8+ T cells from PBMCs. This receptor was obtained from a human donor with Susac syndrome. The chain joins TRBV7-2 to TRBJ2-3; TRBD2 agrees at 14 bases. This CDR3 reads CASSPRPGLAGVDTQYF. Here the CDR3 DNA reads TGTGCCAGCAGCCCACGACCGGGACTAGCGGGAGTTGATACGCAGTATTTT. Filled out from reference TRBV7-2 and TRBJ2-3, the complete variable domain reads GAGVSQSPSNKVTEKGKDVELRCDPISGHTALYWYRQSLGQGLEFLIYFQGNSAPDKSGLPSDRFSAERTGGSVSTLTIQRTQQEDSAVYLCASSPRPGLAGVDTQYFGPGTRLTVL.